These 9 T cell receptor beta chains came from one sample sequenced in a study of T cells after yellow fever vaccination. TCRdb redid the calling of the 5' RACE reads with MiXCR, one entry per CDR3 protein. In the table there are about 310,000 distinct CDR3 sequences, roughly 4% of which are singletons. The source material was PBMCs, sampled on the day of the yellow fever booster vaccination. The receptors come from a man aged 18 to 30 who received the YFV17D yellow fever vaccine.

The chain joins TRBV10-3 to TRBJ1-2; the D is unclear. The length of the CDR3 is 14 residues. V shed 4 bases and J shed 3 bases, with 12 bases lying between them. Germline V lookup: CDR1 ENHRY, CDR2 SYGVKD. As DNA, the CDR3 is TGTGCCATCAGTGTGGTGGTTGACGACTATGGCTACACCTTC. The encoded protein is CAISVVVDDYGYTF.

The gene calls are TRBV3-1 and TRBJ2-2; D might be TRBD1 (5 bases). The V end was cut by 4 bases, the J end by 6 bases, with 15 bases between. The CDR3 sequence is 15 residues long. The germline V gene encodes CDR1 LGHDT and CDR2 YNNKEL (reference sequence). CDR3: CASSLSRVKAGELFF. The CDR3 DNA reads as TGTGCCAGCAGCCTTAGCAGGGTTAAGGCCGGGGAGCTGTTTTTT.

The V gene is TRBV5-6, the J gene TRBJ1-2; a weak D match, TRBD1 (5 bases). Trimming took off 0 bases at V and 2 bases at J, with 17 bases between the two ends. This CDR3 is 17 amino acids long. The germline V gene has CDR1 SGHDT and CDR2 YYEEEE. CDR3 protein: CASSLAGQGQNNYGYTF. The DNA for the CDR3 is TGTGCCAGCAGCTTGGCCGGGCAGGGCCAGAACAACTATGGCTACACCTTC.

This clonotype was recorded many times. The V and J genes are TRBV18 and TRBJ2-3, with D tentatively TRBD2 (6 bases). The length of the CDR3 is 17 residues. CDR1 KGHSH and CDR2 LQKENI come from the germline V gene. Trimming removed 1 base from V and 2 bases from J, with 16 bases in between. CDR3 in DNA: TGTGCCAGCTCACCACACGTAGCAGGAGGGACCACAGATACGCAGTATTTT. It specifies CASSPHVAGGTTDTQYF.

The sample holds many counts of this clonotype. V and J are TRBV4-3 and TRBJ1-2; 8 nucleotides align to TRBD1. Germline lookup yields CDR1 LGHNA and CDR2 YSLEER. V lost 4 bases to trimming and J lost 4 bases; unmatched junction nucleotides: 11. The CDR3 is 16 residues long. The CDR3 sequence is CASSREPGQALYGYTF. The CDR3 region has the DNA TGCGCCAGCAGCCGCGAACCGGGACAGGCCCTCTATGGCTACACCTTC.

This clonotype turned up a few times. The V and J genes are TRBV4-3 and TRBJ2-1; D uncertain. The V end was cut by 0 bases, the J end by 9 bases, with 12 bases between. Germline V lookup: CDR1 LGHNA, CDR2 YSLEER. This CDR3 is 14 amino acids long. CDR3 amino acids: CASSQDRWYAEQFF. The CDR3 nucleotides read TGCGCCAGCAGCCAAGACAGGTGGTATGCTGAGCAGTTCTTC.

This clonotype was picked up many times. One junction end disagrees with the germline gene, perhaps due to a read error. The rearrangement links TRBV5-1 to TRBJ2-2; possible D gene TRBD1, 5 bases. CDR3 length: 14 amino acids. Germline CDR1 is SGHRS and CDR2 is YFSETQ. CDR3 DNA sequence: TGCGCCAGCGCGAACAGGACGAATACCGGGGAGCTGTTTTTT. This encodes CASANRTNTGELFF.

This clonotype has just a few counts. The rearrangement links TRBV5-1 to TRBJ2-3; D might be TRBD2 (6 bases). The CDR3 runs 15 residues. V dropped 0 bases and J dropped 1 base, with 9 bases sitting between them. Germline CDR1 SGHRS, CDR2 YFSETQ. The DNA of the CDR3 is TGCGCCAGCAGCTTGGGGGACTCCGGCACAGATACGCAGTATTTT. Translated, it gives CASSLGDSGTDTQYF. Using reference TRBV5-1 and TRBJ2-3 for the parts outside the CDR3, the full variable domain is KAGVTQTPRYLIKTRGQQVTLSCSPISGHRSVSWYQQTPGQGLQFLFEYFSETQRNKGNFPGRFSGRQFSNSRSEMNVSTLELGDSALYLCASSLGDSGTDTQYFGPGTRLTVL.

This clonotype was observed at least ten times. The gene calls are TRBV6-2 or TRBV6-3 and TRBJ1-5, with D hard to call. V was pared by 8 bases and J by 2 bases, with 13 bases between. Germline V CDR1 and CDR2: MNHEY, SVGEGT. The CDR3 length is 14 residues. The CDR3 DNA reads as TGTGCCAGCCACCGGGTCGAGGGCAATCAGCCCCAGCATTTT. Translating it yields CASHRVEGNQPQHF.